The 10 T cell receptor beta chains listed next were all sequenced from one sample in a study of OX40 agonist ivuxolimab in advanced cancers. The library was prepared using the immunoSEQ multiplex PCR assay. In TCRdb, the immuneACCESS table is reduced to in-frame sequences with V and J assigned. These tables do not hold every clone; where another copy was compared, an unresolved V gene accounts for under half, and the others remain unexplained. The sample records over 35,000 clones, 89% of which are singletons. The biggest ten clones account for around 0.6% of the sample. This sample comprised CD4+ or CD8+ T cells sorted from blood, obtained in a trial of the OX40 agonist ivuxolimab. The origin of the receptors is an adult with an advanced solid tumor such as melanoma, head and neck, liver or kidney cancer.

The chain joins TRBV27 to TRBJ2-7; the match to TRBD2 covers 9 bases. CDR1 and CDR2 (germline): MNHEY, SMNVEV (reference sequence). The ends lost 3 bases at V and 2 bases at J; junction bases unmatched: 2. This CDR3 has 14 residues. Here the CDR3 DNA reads TGTGCCAGCAGTTTTGCGGGGGGGCCCTACGAGCAGTACTTC. As protein: CASSFAGGPYEQYF.

This chain connects TRBV6-1 to TRBJ2-7; 8 nucleotides align to TRBD2. CDR1 is MNHNS, CDR2 SASEGT, per germline. This CDR3 comprises 16 residues. The ends lost 3 bases at V and 4 bases at J; junction bases unmatched: 11. The CDR3 spells CASSDPGGVSGYEQYF. CDR3 coding DNA: TGTGCCAGCAGTGACCCGGGAGGGGTGTCCGGGTACGAGCAGTACTTC.

The chain is built from TRBV2 and TRBJ2-5, with 7 bases lining up with TRBD1. V gave up 5 bases and J gave up 4 bases; unmatched junction bases: 7. CDR1 SNHLY and CDR2 FYNNEI come from the germline V gene. This CDR3 is 14 amino acids long. The CDR3 DNA reads TGTGCCAGCAGTCGTACAGGGGCGGCAGAGACCCAGTACTTC. Its protein product is CASSRTGAAETQYF.

The rearrangement uses TRBV5-4 and TRBJ1-1; no clear D gene. Trimming took off 4 bases at V and 1 base at J, with 14 bases between the two ends. The CDR3 totals 15 residues. Per the germline V gene, CDR1 is SGHNT and CDR2 is YYREEE (reference sequence). CDR3 nucleotides: TGTGCCAGCAGCCCTACCCCGGACGGGAACACTGAAGCTTTCTTT. Its translation: CASSPTPDGNTEAFF.

This chain joins TRBV19 and TRBJ2-1, with 10 positions matching TRBD1. The CDR3 runs to 15 residues. The J segment lost 2 bases and the V segment lost 7 bases, leaving 5 bases of the junction unmatched. Germline CDR1 reads LNHDA; CDR2 reads SQIVND (reference sequence). CDR3 region: CASTDDRGPYNEQFF. The CDR3 bases are TGTGCCAGTACCGACGACAGGGGGCCCTACAATGAGCAGTTCTTC.

The rearrangement links TRBV5-4 to TRBJ1-1; TRBD1 matches at 9 bases. This CDR3 contains 15 residues. Germline CDR1 and CDR2: SGHNT and YYREEE (reference sequence). J lost 5 bases, V lost 4 bases, and 9 bases had no gene match. The DNA for the CDR3 is TGTGCCAGCAGCGGGGAACAGGGGGCGCGAACTGAAGCTTTCTTT. It translates to CASSGEQGARTEAFF.

The chain joins TRBV18 to TRBJ2-7; 11 nucleotides line up with TRBD2. CDR3 length equals 15 residues. The trim removed 3 bases at V and 2 bases at J, leaving 3 bases unmatched. The germline CDR1 and CDR2 sequences are KGHSH and LQKENI. The CDR3, as DNA: TGTGCCAGCTCACCCGGGACTAGCGGAGCCTACGAGCAGTACTTC. It is translated as CASSPGTSGAYEQYF.

The rearrangement joins TRBV12-5 to TRBJ1-5; D not certain. Germline CDR1 and CDR2: LGHNT and FRNRAP. The CDR3 runs to 11 residues. Trimming cost V 2 bases and J 9 bases, with 5 bases left between them. CDR3 DNA: TGTGCTAGTGGTTTGTCCGGGCCCCAGCATTTT. Translating gives CASGLSGPQHF. The whole variable domain, remainder taken from reference TRBV12-5 and TRBJ1-5, is DARVTQTPRHKVTEMGQEVTMRCQPILGHNTVFWYRQTMMQGLELLAYFRNRAPLDDSGMPKDRFSAEMPDATLATLKIQPSEPRDSAVYFCASGLSGPQHFGDGTRLSIL.

The V call is TRBV4-2, the J call TRBJ1-1; no clear D. The CDR3 runs 15 residues. Looked up from germline, CDR1 is LGHNA and CDR2 is YNFKEQ. Trimming took 2 bases from V and 2 from J, leaving 12 bases between them. CDR3 nucleotide sequence: TGTGCCAGCAGCCAATACCCATCCCAAAACACTGAAGCTTTCTTT. Its protein is CASSQYPSQNTEAFF.

V gene TRBV7-7 combines with J gene TRBJ2-2; D possibly corresponds to TRBD1 (6 bases). The CDR3 is 13 residues long. Germline values: CDR1 SSHAT, CDR2 FNYEAQ (reference sequence). This CDR3 reads CAWSGARTGELFF. CDR3 DNA sequence: TGTGCTTGGTCAGGGGCCAGGACCGGGGAGCTGTTTTTT.